This T cell receptor (beta chain) was obtained from a study of control samples from healthy donors and cancer patients. This table comes from immunoSEQ multiplex PCR, and its TCRdb copy is limited to in-frame clones, with some not included. The table lists about 130,000 clones, around nine tenths of them singletons. This clone was found once. In germline, CDR1 is MNHNY, CDR2 SVGAGI (reference sequence). Trimming cost V 4 bases and J 1 base, with 10 bases left between them. The CDR3 has 14 residues. Sequencing used blood. This chain connects TRBV6-6 to TRBJ1-1; D remains ambiguous. This clonotype was obtained from a man aged 45-65 years in good health. The CDR3 is CASSSSYPNTEAFF. In DNA, the CDR3 is TGTGCCAGCAGTTCCTCTTATCCGAACACTGAAGCTTTCTTT.